The source of this TCR beta chain is a study of T cell changes during pregnancy in multiple sclerosis. Generated by immunoSEQ multiplex PCR, the TCRdb table keeps only in-frame clones and is missing some. The data hold about 68,000 clones, with 90% to 95% observed a single time. Turning to this clone: The junction and the germline gene differ at one end; a read error may be behind it.

The receptor was derived from a female donor in good health, enrolled as a control in a pregnancy study. Source: peripheral blood, taken in the second trimester of pregnancy.

As DNA, the CDR3 is TGTGCCAGCAGTAAAGGGACAGCTCTTGTTTTT. This translates into CASSKGTALVF. The rearrangement joins TRBV6-1 to TRBJ1-4; 7 bases map to TRBD1. The CDR3 contains 11 residues. Germline V lookup: CDR1 MNHNS, CDR2 SASEGT.